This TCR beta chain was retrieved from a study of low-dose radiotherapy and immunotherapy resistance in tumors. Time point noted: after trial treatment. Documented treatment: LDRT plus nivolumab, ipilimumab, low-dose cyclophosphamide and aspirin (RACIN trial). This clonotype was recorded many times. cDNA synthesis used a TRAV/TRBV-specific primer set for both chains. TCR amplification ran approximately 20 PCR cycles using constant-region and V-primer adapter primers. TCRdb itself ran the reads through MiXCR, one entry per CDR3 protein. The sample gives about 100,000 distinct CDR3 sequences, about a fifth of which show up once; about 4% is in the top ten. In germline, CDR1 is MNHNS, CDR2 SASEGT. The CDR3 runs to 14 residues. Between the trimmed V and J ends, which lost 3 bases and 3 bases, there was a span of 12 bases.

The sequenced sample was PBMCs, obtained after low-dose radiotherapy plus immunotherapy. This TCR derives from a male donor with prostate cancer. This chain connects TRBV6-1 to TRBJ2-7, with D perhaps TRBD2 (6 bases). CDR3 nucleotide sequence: TGTGCCAGCAGTGAGCGGAGGGTGGACTACGAGCAGTACTTC. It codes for CASSERRVDYEQYF.